The clone carrying this T cell receptor beta chain was detected only a few times. The data originate from a study of blood T cell repertoires in COVID-19. Study-wide context: Samples of COVID-19 (acute and convalescent) were obtained from the United States, Italy and Spain. PBMCs, B-cell-depleted T cells, or T cells provided the cDNA or gDNA that made up the material.

This CDR3 is 14 amino acids long. The V gene's germline CDR1 is MNHEY and CDR2 SVGAGI. The J segment lost 6 bases and the V segment lost 6 bases, leaving 7 bases of the junction unmatched. Under the authors' procedure: Cell counts per sample came from amplifying reference gene primers. The repertoire was sequenced with immunoSEQ multiplex PCR; TCRdb's copy has only in-frame clones and lacks some. That table supplies the V and J calls and clone size; D and trimming were determined from the DNA. The sample lists about 280,000 clones, around 89% occurring once. This sequence joins TRBV6-5 and TRBJ2-1, with 8 positions matching TRBD1. The sample consisted of peripheral blood. The sequence was obtained from a man aged 35 to 55 with acute or convalescent COVID-19. CDR3 amino acids: CASSEGTGGNEQFF. In DNA, the CDR3 is TGTGCCAGCAGCGAGGGTACAGGGGGCAATGAGCAGTTCTTC.